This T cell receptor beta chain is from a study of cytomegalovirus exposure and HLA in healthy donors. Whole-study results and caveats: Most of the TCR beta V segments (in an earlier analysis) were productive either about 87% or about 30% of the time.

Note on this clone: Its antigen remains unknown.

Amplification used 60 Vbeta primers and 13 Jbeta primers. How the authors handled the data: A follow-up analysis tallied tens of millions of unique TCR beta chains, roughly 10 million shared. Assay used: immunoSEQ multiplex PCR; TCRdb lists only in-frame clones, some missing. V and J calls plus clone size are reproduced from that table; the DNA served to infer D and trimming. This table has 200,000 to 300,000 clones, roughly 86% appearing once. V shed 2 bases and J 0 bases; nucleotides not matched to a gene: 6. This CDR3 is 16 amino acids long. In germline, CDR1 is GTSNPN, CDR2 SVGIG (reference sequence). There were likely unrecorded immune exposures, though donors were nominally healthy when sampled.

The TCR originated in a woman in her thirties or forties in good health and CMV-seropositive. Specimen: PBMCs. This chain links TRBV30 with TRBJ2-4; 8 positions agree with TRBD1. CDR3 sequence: CAWSTTGALAKNIQYF. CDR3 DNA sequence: TGTGCCTGGAGTACGACAGGGGCTCTAGCCAAAAACATTCAGTACTTC.